The present TCR beta chain was sequenced within a study of blood T cell repertoires in COVID-19. Study summary: Samples taken during acute and convalescent COVID-19 were collected in the United States, Italy and Spain. Nucleic acid was either cDNA or gDNA, and it came from T cells, B-cell-depleted T cells, or PBMCs.

In the source study's methods: Reference gene primer amplification in the assay estimated nucleated cell counts. This table comes from immunoSEQ multiplex PCR, and its TCRdb copy is limited to in-frame clones, with some not included. Clonal size and the V and J genes are those of that table, whereas D and trimming came from the DNA. The sample lists roughly 150,000 clones, 70% to 90% occurring once. V was clipped by 5 bases and J by 14 bases, with 12 bases between them. The CDR3 length is 11 residues. The chain combines TRBV12-3 or TRBV12-4 with TRBJ1-4; D call uncertain. This sequence originates from a man between 60 and 70 years old with acute or convalescent COVID-19. Sequenced input: peripheral blood. CDR3: CASSQRRDLFF. In nucleotides, the CDR3 is TGTGCCAGCAGTCAAAGGAGAGATCTGTTTTTT.